The sequence of this T cell receptor (beta chain) was determined in a study of blood T cells in healthy people across ages. Study summary: About one barcoded beta molecule per two T cells was captured by template switching.

Each donor supplied around 9.6 milliliters of peripheral blood. Primers used in a second PCR of about 7 to 12 cycles were a sample-barcoded 5' primer and a J-beta primer mix. From the 5' RACE reads, TCRdb called clonotypes with MiXCR, one entry per CDR3 protein. The sample lists roughly 1,700,000 distinct CDR3 sequences; roughly 28% were seen once. General study results and limits: In older individuals, TCR beta diversity per million T cells was lower, falling roughly linearly with age. Naive T cell percentage by flow cytometry tracked strongly with beta diversity.

About this clonotype: Its cognate antigen is unknown.

V gave up 4 bases and J gave up 5 bases; unmatched junction bases: 8. Germline V gene sequence: CDR1 SNHLY, CDR2 FYNNEI. The CDR3 sequence is 15 residues long. The source of this sequence is a woman between 25 and 40 years old in good health. The gene calls are TRBV2 and TRBJ1-5, with 7 bases matching TRBD1. Sequencing was performed on blood. CDR3 sequence (DNA): TGTGCCAGCAGTGGGGGGACAGCGGATTATCAGCCCCAGCATTTT. This gives the protein CASSGGTADYQPQHF.